This T cell receptor (beta chain) was recorded in a study of T cells in women clearing cervical HPV infection (dated by TCRdb to about 2018). Regarding the research as a whole: The cases were 20 to 25 women with histologically confirmed HPV16-related CIN3 or worse, and 2 of those women had invasive cancers. Quality controls consisted of five blinded duplicates per group, for a total of approximately 60 samples made up of around 50 participants and ten or so replicates. The 20 to 30 controls were women who cleared a single incident HPV16 infection within 12 months without developing precancer or cancer. The parent cohort enrolled roughly 9,400 women aged 18 or older in Guanacaste, Costa Rica, in about 1993 to 1994 and followed the women for less than eight years. Among cases, blood sampling occurred a median of about 160 days after lesion detection, with an interquartile range of roughly 85 to 210 days. Cases and controls were matched on year of sample collection and on age within five years. Blood from cases was drawn at the visit where the lesion was first identified, while blood from controls was drawn once the infection was no longer detected. This exploratory proof-of-principle case-control study, nested within the Guanacaste HPV Natural History Study in Costa Rica, compared TCR repertoires among women with different cervical HPV16 outcomes. Cases had a median age of about 34 years and controls had a median age of around 40, with no significant differences in baseline characteristics. Because only a few women had HLA typing data, the possibility that HLA type acted as a confounder could not be ruled out.

Comment on this clone: Its recognized antigen is unknown. Coverage ceases 3 residues before the CDR3 finishes, and the germline J gene fills in the end.

Every participant had a single incident cervical HPV16 infection, and prevalent HPV16 infections were excluded. Cervical HPV DNA was detected with MY09/MY11 PCR, and genotyping was done by dot-blot hybridization. Approximately 15 mL of heparinized blood were centrifuged, and the buffy coat was split into aliquots, frozen at -30 degrees C, and then kept at -80 degrees C. Genomic DNA was extracted from buffy coat specimens using QIAGEN kits. Paper-wide results and their limitations: The cross-sectional design could not show whether the associations came before the infection or were a result of it, and neither effector/memory subsets nor HPV-specific T cells were isolated. Lower TRBV6-7 relative abundance was observed in cases than in controls (around 0.1% versus 0.15%; Bonferroni P = 0.0008). Across sequencing depths, CIN3+ cases showed significantly higher TCR repertoire richness than controls, but evenness did not differ between the groups. Because the number of T cells per sample was unknown, the richness differences could reflect varying T-cell content rather than repertoire biology. By combining richness with V gene abundances, random forest classifiers separated cases from controls with an estimated AUC of 0.83.

TCR beta CDR3 regions were amplified by multiplex PCR from an average of around 1,200 ng genomic DNA per sample using the immunoSEQ assay. Primer bias was corrected in the assay by using a complete synthetic TCR repertoire to establish an amplification baseline. The amplicons were sequenced using the Illumina platform. The published analysis was carried out like this. Error correction of the sequences involved clustering with frequency ratios plus a modified nearest-neighbor algorithm, after which the sequences were analyzed in the immunoSEQ Analyzer using IMGT gene definitions. At each rarefaction depth, TCR richness and evenness were averaged across 20 rarefaction repeats, and samples with fewer sequences than that depth were excluded. V, D and J gene relative abundances were compared between groups with Wilcoxon rank sum tests, applying FDR correction. Blinded duplicates gave an intraclass correlation of 95% to 97% for TCR richness and an average of 76.4% across 70 or so gene segments. Imported from immuneACCESS, the table was reduced by TCRdb to in-frame sequences with V and J called. These copies leave out some clones; in studies compared against another copy, an unresolved V gene accounts for under half, and the cause of the remainder is not known. The V and J calls and clone size are taken from that table; D and trimming were inferred from the DNA. The sample has approximately 39,000 clones on record. The ten biggest clones cover roughly 4% of the sample.

The trim is 4 bases for V and 6 bases for J, with a gap of 12 bases between the germline ends. The CDR3 contains 13 residues, cysteine and phenylalanine counted. The CDR3 was read in part: 30 bases, with the frame set at base 1. The germline V gene (reference sequence) yields SEHNR for CDR1 and FQNEAQ for CDR2. The V and J genes are TRBV7-9 and TRBJ1-2, with TRBD1 tentatively as D gene (6 bases match). Sequencing used blood buffy coat. This TCR was sampled from a woman between 18 and 69 years old with a cervical HPV16 infection that either progressed to CIN3+ or cleared (not recorded which). CDR3 loop: CASSWGGRNGYTF. Incomplete CDR3 DNA: TGTGCCAGCAGCTGGGGGGGCAGGAATGGC.